Listed here are 18 T cell receptor beta chains from one sample, sequenced in a study of shared clonotypes between healthy human individuals. Assay used: immunoSEQ multiplex PCR; TCRdb lists only in-frame clones, some missing. Of just over 2,000,000 clones in the sample, roughly 95% were seen once. The sample taken for sequencing was naive CD4+ T cells sorted from blood. Specified subset: CD45RA+ positively selected. The source is a man aged 18 to 35 in good health.

The V gene is TRBV11-3, the J gene TRBJ2-7, with 9 nucleotides matching TRBD2. Germline trimming cut 5 bases from V and 6 bases from J; bases unmatched to any gene: 11. Germline CDR1 reads SGHNT; CDR2 reads YENEEA. This CDR3 has 15 amino acids. CDR3 in DNA: TGTGCCAGCAGCCACGGACTAGCGACCCCCGGCGAGCAGTACTTC. Protein sequence: CASSHGLATPGEQYF.

The chain couples TRBV2 to TRBJ2-2; 7 bases are shared with TRBD2. V dropped 2 bases and J dropped 3; count of bases not matched to a gene: 6. CDR3 length equals 16 residues. In germline, CDR1 is SNHLY, CDR2 FYNNEI. As DNA, the CDR3 is TGTGCCAGCAGTGAACCCCCAGCGGGGTACACCGGGGAGCTGTTTTTT. Translation: CASSEPPAGYTGELFF.

V and J are TRBV15 and TRBJ2-7, with D possibly TRBD2 on 6 matching bases. The CDR3 is made up of 18 amino acids. Trimming pared 3 bases from V and 3 bases from J, leaving 24 bases between. CDR1 and CDR2 (germline): LNHNV, YYDKDF (reference sequence). The CDR3 sequence is CATSRPSGGSEGIYEQYF. CDR3 coding DNA: TGTGCCACCAGCAGGCCCTCCGGAGGGAGCGAGGGTATCTACGAGCAGTACTTC.

This chain joins TRBV11-2 and TRBJ2-3; 9 bases match TRBD2. Germline loops: CDR1 SGHAT, CDR2 FQNNGV. Trimming at V came to 7 bases and at J to 3 bases, leaving 8 bases not matched to a gene. This CDR3 comprises 15 residues. This CDR3 is CASTKAGGPTDTQYF. CDR3 DNA sequence: TGTGCCAGCACCAAGGCGGGGGGGCCGACAGATACGCAGTATTTT. Supplemented by reference TRBV11-2 and TRBJ2-3, the full variable domain reads EAGVAQSPRYKIIEKRQSVAFWCNPISGHATLYWYQQILGQGPKLLIQFQNNGVVDDSQLPKDRFSAERLKGVDSTLKIQPAKLEDSAVYLCASTKAGGPTDTQYFGPGTRLTVL.

This clone was picked up one time. The V gene is TRBV13, the J gene TRBJ2-1; D remains unclear. Trimming removed 4 bases at V and 6 bases at J, with 4 bases between. The CDR3 is 11 amino acids. Germline CDR1 is PRHDT and CDR2 is FYEKMQ (reference sequence). The chain's CDR3 is CASSYTNEQFF. In DNA form, the CDR3 reads TGTGCCAGCAGCTACACCAATGAGCAGTTCTTC.

The chain couples TRBV5-1 to TRBJ2-3; 11 nucleotides line up with TRBD2. The V gene end was trimmed by 4 bases and the J gene end by 3 bases; junction bases not matched to a gene: 7. This CDR3 is 16 amino acids long. From germline, CDR1 is SGHRS and CDR2 YFSETQ. CDR3 in amino acids: CASSLKTSGRTDTQYF. The CDR3, as DNA: TGCGCCAGCAGCCTAAAAACTAGCGGGAGAACAGATACGCAGTATTTT. The full variable domain, with the rest looked up from reference TRBV5-1 and TRBJ2-3, is KAGVTQTPRYLIKTRGQQVTLSCSPISGHRSVSWYQQTPGQGLQFLFEYFSETQRNKGNFPGRFSGRQFSNSRSEMNVSTLELGDSALYLCASSLKTSGRTDTQYFGPGTRLTVL.

The genes are TRBV19 and TRBJ2-7, with TRBD2 matching over 11 bases. The V gene's germline CDR1 is LNHDA and CDR2 SQIVND (reference sequence). The J segment lost 0 bases and the V segment lost 6 bases, leaving 7 bases of the junction unmatched. This CDR3 region has 16 residues. The CDR3 is CASSPGTSGYSYEQYF. CDR3 sequence (DNA): TGTGCCAGTAGCCCAGGGACTAGCGGATACTCCTACGAGCAGTACTTC.

V usage is TRBV2 and J usage is TRBJ2-7; perhaps TRBD1 as D (6 bases). Germline lookup yields CDR1 SNHLY and CDR2 FYNNEI. This CDR3 region has 14 residues. V gave up 7 bases and J gave up 0 bases, with 13 bases separating them. The CDR3 spells CASTTGTLSYEQYF. CDR3 nucleotide sequence: TGTGCCAGCACCACCGGGACACTCTCCTACGAGCAGTACTTC.

The gene calls are TRBV19 and TRBJ1-1; D remains unclear. CDR1 and CDR2 (germline): LNHDA, SQIVND (reference sequence). Trimming took 7 bases from V and 2 from J, leaving 8 bases between them. The CDR3 has 12 amino acids. The CDR3 loop reads CASTTDNTEAFF. The CDR3 DNA reads TGTGCCAGTACCACAGATAACACTGAAGCTTTCTTT.

The rearrangement uses TRBV5-1 and TRBJ1-4; D remains unclear. V lost 3 bases and J 5 bases, leaving 14 bases between the germline ends. The CDR3 sequence is 15 residues long. Per the germline V gene, CDR1 is SGHRS and CDR2 is YFSETQ. This chain's CDR3 is CASSSRANQNEKLFF. CDR3 coding DNA: TGCGCCAGCAGCTCCCGGGCGAACCAGAATGAAAAACTGTTTTTT.

This clone was seen only once. The chain combines TRBV5-6 with TRBJ1-4; 8 bases map to TRBD1. The CDR3 is 14 residues long. The germline gives CDR1 SGHDT, CDR2 YYEEEE. Trimming removed 0 bases from V and 8 bases from J; junction bases left unmatched: 3. The CDR3 DNA follows: TGTGCCAGCAGCTTGGGACAGGGGCAGGAAAAACTGTTTTTT. Protein: CASSLGQGQEKLFF. The variable domain in full, completed from reference TRBV5-6 and TRBJ1-4, reads DAGVTQSPTHLIKTRGQQVTLRCSPKSGHDTVSWYQQALGQGPQFIFQYYEEEERQRGNFPDRFSGHQFPNYSSELNVNALLLGDSALYLCASSLGQGQEKLFFGSGTQLSVL.

The chain couples TRBV7-9 to TRBJ2-3, with 7 bases identical to TRBD2. Germline assignment: CDR1 SEHNR and CDR2 FQNEAQ (reference sequence). Losses at the gene ends were 1 base for V and 2 bases for J; bases not matched to a gene: 3. The CDR3 consists of 15 residues. CDR3 nucleotides: TGTGCCAGCAGCTTAGGGGGGACTATCACAGATACGCAGTATTTT. It translates to CASSLGGTITDTQYF.

The gene calls are TRBV7-9 and TRBJ1-4, with D unresolved. The V end was cut by 1 base, the J end by 3 bases, with 9 bases between. Germline V CDR1 and CDR2: SEHNR, FQNEAQ (reference sequence). The CDR3 is made up of 15 amino acids. CDR3 bases: TGTGCCAGCAGCTTAGTCTCCTTGGCTAATGAAAAACTGTTTTTT. It translates to CASSLVSLANEKLFF.

The genes are TRBV5-4 and TRBJ2-7; 8 nucleotides agree with TRBD1. The CDR3 totals 14 residues. The germline V gene has CDR1 SGHNT and CDR2 YYREEE (reference sequence). The V segment lost 4 bases and the J segment 1 base; nucleotides outside the gene matches: 4. For the CDR3, the DNA is TGTGCCAGCAGCCTCAACAGGGGGTCCTACGAGCAGTACTTC. This gives the protein CASSLNRGSYEQYF.

This rearrangement joins TRBV5-4 to TRBJ2-3; D gene unclear. This CDR3 region has 17 residues. Germline CDR1 and CDR2: SGHNT and YYREEE (reference sequence). The V end lost 0 bases, the J end lost 1 base, and 15 bases lay between the germline ends. The CDR3 sequence: CASSLVPGEWGTDTQYF. The CDR3 bases are TGTGCCAGCAGCTTGGTCCCCGGAGAATGGGGCACAGATACGCAGTATTTT.

The chain has TRBV10-1 and TRBJ1-5; D possibly corresponds to TRBD1 (6 bases). V lost 2 bases, J lost 4 bases, and 24 bases lay in between. Germline V gene lookup returns CDR1 WNHNN and CDR2 SYGVQD (reference sequence). The CDR3 runs 19 residues. The CDR3 spells CASSEPAKEGEGLNQPQHF. DNA of the CDR3: TGCGCCAGCAGTGAGCCGGCGAAGGAGGGGGAAGGCCTAAATCAGCCCCAGCATTTT.

This chain joins TRBV27 and TRBJ1-5; 12 nucleotides line up with TRBD1. In germline, CDR1 is MNHEY, CDR2 SMNVEV (reference sequence). The CDR3 runs 18 residues. V was pared by 3 bases and J by 0 bases, with 6 bases of the junction left unmatched. CDR3 nucleotide sequence: TGTGCCAGCAGTTTGGGGACAGGGGGCCGTTATAGCAATCAGCCCCAGCATTTT. It yields the protein CASSLGTGGRYSNQPQHF.

This clone was seen only once. The V gene is TRBV6-5, the J gene TRBJ1-2, with 7 bases lining up with TRBD1. The V gene's germline CDR1 is MNHEY and CDR2 SVGAGI. Losses at the gene ends were 4 bases for V and 3 bases for J; bases not matched to a gene: 8. CDR3 length equals 15 residues. CDR3 sequence reads: CASSSPPTGYYGYTF. CDR3 in DNA: TGTGCCAGCAGTTCCCCACCGACAGGGTACTATGGCTACACCTTC.